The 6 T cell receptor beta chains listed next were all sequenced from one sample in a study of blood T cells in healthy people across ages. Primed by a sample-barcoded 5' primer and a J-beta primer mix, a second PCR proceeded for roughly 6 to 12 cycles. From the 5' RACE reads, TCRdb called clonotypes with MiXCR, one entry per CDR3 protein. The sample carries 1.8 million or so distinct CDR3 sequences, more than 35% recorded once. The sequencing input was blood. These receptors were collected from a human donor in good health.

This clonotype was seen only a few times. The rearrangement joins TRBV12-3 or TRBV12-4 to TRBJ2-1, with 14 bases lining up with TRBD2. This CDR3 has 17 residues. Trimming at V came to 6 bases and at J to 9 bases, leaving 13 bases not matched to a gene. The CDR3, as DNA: TGTGCCAGCAGCATGATGATGACTAGCGGGGGGGCTGGTGAGCAGTTCTTC. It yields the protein CASSMMMTSGGAGEQFF.

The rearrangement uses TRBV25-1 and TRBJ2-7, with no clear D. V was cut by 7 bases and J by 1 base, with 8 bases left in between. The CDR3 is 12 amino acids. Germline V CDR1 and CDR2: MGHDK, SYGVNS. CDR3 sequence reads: CASTKGSYEQYF. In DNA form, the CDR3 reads TGTGCCAGCACCAAAGGGTCCTACGAGCAGTACTTC.

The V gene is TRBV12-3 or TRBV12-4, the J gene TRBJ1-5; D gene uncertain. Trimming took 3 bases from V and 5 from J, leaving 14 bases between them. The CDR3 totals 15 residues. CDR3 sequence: CASSFIPSEDQPQHF. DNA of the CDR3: TGTGCCAGCAGTTTTATTCCGTCGGAGGATCAGCCCCAGCATTTT.

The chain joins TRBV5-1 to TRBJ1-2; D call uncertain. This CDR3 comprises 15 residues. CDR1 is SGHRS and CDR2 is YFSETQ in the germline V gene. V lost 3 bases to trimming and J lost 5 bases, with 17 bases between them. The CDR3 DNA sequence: TGCGCCAGCAGCTCCGGATTCGGACCGCAGTATGGCTACACCTTC. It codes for CASSSGFGPQYGYTF. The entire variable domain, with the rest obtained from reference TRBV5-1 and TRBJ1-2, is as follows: KAGVTQTPRYLIKTRGQQVTLSCSPISGHRSVSWYQQTPGQGLQFLFEYFSETQRNKGNFPGRFSGRQFSNSRSEMNVSTLELGDSALYLCASSSGFGPQYGYTFGSGTRLTVV.

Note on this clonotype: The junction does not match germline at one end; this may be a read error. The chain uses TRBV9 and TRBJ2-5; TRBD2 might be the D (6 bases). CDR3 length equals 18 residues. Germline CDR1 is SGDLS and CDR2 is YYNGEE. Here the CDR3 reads CAGSVVLSAGGKVETQYF. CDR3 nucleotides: TGTGCCGGCAGCGTAGTTTTAAGCGCTGGAGGGAAGGTGGAGACCCAGTACTTC.

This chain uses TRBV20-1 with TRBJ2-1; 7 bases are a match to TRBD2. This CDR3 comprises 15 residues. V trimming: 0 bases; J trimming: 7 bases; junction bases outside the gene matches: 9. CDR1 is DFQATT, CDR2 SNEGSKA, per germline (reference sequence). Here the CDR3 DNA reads TGCAGTGCTAGAGAGGCGGGGGTGGTGAGTAATGAGCAGTTCTTC. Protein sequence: CSAREAGVVSNEQFF.